Described below is a single T cell receptor beta chain sequence and its context. Its specificity is not known. The data stem from a study of T-cell memory formation after mild COVID-19. In the study overall: TCR clusters were largely donor specific. The study's findings and limits: Clones shrinking from day 15 to 85 showed even CD4/CD8 mixes; later expanders tilted CD4+. SARS-CoV-2 specificity was not confirmed for second-wave clones peaking on day 37.

It was 5'RACE with constant-segment primers that produced the TCR alpha and TCR beta cDNA libraries, which carried sample barcodes and UMIs. TCRdb fed the 5' RACE reads into MiXCR, producing one record per CDR3 protein. Among 190,000 or so distinct CDR3 sequences, around a fifth were seen once, and the ten largest hold approximately 22%. Germline assignment: CDR1 SGHDT and CDR2 YYEEEE. V dropped 2 bases and J dropped 2 bases, with 17 bases sitting between them. CDR3 size: 16 residues. The sequencing input was PBMCs or a T cell subset sorted from them (not recorded which). The genes are TRBV5-6 and TRBJ2-7; D tentatively reads TRBD1 or TRBD2 (5 bases each). The receptor was derived from an adult woman who had mild COVID-19 (a few samples of this study predate the infection). Cell type and time point are not known. CDR3 coding DNA: TGTGCCAGCAGCTTCTGGCGGGCAGGGACCACCTACGAGCAGTACTTC. Translating it yields CASSFWRAGTTYEQYF. The entire variable domain, with the rest obtained from reference TRBV5-6 and TRBJ2-7, is as follows: DAGVTQSPTHLIKTRGQQVTLRCSPKSGHDTVSWYQQALGQGPQFIFQYYEEEERQRGNFPDRFSGHQFPNYSSELNVNALLLGDSALYLCASSFWRAGTTYEQYFGPGTRLTVT.